This TCR beta chain comes out of a study of Graves' ophthalmopathy and Graves' hyperthyroidism. The length of the CDR3 is 12 residues. CDR1 is SQVTM and CDR2 is ANQGSEA in the germline V gene. Trimming pared 6 bases from V and 2 bases from J, leaving 11 bases between. Newly diagnosed hyperthyroidism donors, aged 18 to 65, duration under 2 months. Other autoimmune diseases, uncontrolled infections, pregnancy and lactation each led to patient exclusion. CDR3 regions of TCR beta were amplified from RNA transcripts. RT-PCR with HTBI primers came first, then second-round multiplex PCR. TCRdb reprocessed the multiplex PCR reads with MiXCR, giving one entry per CDR3 protein. The sample gives some 1.1 million distinct CDR3 sequences, about 40% of which show up once; roughly 10% is in the top ten. Study-level points and caveats: Prediction of ophthalmopathy progression reached about 70% sensitivity and around 72% specificity.

Many counts were recorded for this clonotype. Its antigen is still unknown. The sample consisted of peripheral blood or thyroid tissue (not recorded which). This clonotype was sampled from an adult man with Graves' hyperthyroidism. The chain employs TRBV29-1 and TRBJ2-7; D is unclear. The CDR3 nucleotides are TGCAGCGTCCGCAATAACCCCTACGAGCAGTACTTC. Translated: CSVRNNPYEQYF.